Frequency places the clone carrying this TCR beta chain as medium-sized (0.01 to 0.1%). The antigen is unknown. The sample originates from a study of T cell clusters in autoimmune cytopenias. TRB rearrangements were amplified by touch-down multiplex PCR with mixed TRB-A/B primers. TCRdb re-called the multiplex PCR reads and catalogs CDR3 proteins one per entry, DNA excluded. The sample table includes just under 3,000 distinct CDR3 sequences. Study findings and constraints: TRB repertoire shifts in secondary cytopenia and chronic lymphocytic leukemia mostly reflected lymphoma, not autoimmunity.

Roughly 38,000 genome equivalents of blood DNA were amplified for TRB. This sample was shared with a second study, whose subject was T cell repertoires in aging, cancer and after chemotherapy. From that study: About 8.8 million TCR reads made up the full dataset. Compared with age-matched healthy donors, untreated hematological or solid cancer patients showed higher blood TCR clonality. Rebound thymic output was suggested by rising median generation probability during chemotherapy in each cancer cohort.

Sequencing input: peripheral blood. This sequence originates from a human donor in good health.

CDR3 sequence reads: CASTPGRVADTQYF. The chain joins TRBV5-1 to TRBJ2-3; absent DNA, TCRdb's TRBD2 call cannot be checked. The CDR3 consists of 14 residues. CDR1 is SGHRS and CDR2 is YFSETQ in the germline V gene. Filled out from reference TRBV5-1 and TRBJ2-3, the complete variable domain reads KAGVTQTPRYLIKTRGQQVTLSCSPISGHRSVSWYQQTPGQGLQFLFEYFSETQRNKGNFPGRFSGRQFSNSRSEMNVSTLELGDSALYLCASTPGRVADTQYFGPGTRLTVL.